This passage covers 7 T cell receptor beta chains from one sample sequenced in a study of cytomegalovirus exposure and HLA in healthy donors. PCR primers comprised 60 Vbeta and 13 Jbeta primers. Libraries were prepared by immunoSEQ multiplex PCR; TCRdb keeps only in-frame clonotypes and omits some of them. The sample has about 89,000 clones, 85% seen once. Sequencing was performed on PBMCs. Source of these receptors: a man between 40 and 49 years old in good health and CMV-seropositive.

The chain employs TRBV29-1 and TRBJ2-7; 7 nucleotides agree with TRBD1. V shed 4 bases, J shed 1 base, and the junction held 1 base outside the gene matches. The CDR3 sequence is 12 residues long. Germline V gives CDR1 SQVTM, CDR2 ANQGSEA. The CDR3 DNA sequence: TGCAGCGTTGGACAGGGTTCCTACGAGCAGTACTTC. Its translation: CSVGQGSYEQYF.

The V and J genes are TRBV6-4 and TRBJ2-3, with TRBD2 matching over 13 bases. This CDR3 contains 18 residues. Losses at the gene ends were 6 bases for V and 0 bases for J; bases not matched to a gene: 9. Germline CDR1 MRHNA, CDR2 SNTAGT. As DNA, the CDR3 is TGTGCCAGCAGCATCCCGGGACTAGCGGGAATAAGCACAGATACGCAGTATTTT. It translates to CASSIPGLAGISTDTQYF.

V gene TRBV5-6 combines with J gene TRBJ2-5; 11 bases are shared with TRBD2. Germline loops: CDR1 SGHDT, CDR2 YYEEEE. V dropped 4 bases and J dropped 5; count of bases not matched to a gene: 16. This CDR3 has 18 residues. The CDR3 reads CASSHNPASGGLGETQYF. DNA for the CDR3: TGTGCCAGCAGCCACAACCCGGCTAGCGGGGGGCTGGGGGAGACCCAGTACTTC.

In DNA form, the CDR3 reads TGTGCCAGCAGCTTAGCCTCCCTATTTGACAGGGGACAAGAGACCCAGTACTTC. Its protein product is CASSLASLFDRGQETQYF. V is TRBV7-9 and J is TRBJ2-5; 8 nucleotides align to TRBD1. Germline-derived CDR1 and CDR2 are SEHNR and FQNEAQ (reference sequence). This CDR3 has 18 amino acids. J gave up 2 bases and V 0 bases, and 11 bases lay outside the gene matches.

This clone showed up just a few times. The J gene is TRBJ2-1, the V gene TRBV7-2; 7 bases map to TRBD2. CDR3 length equals 17 residues. The V gene end was trimmed by 5 bases and the J gene end by 3 bases; junction bases not matched to a gene: 13. In germline, CDR1 is SGHTA, CDR2 FQGNSA. The DNA of the CDR3 is TGTGCCAGCAGCCCGCCGCGGGGGAGCGGAGACTACAATGAGCAGTTCTTC. Protein product: CASSPPRGSGDYNEQFF. Full variable domain (missing parts from reference TRBV7-2 and TRBJ2-1): GAGVSQSPSNKVTEKGKDVELRCDPISGHTALYWYRQSLGQGLEFLIYFQGNSAPDKSGLPSDRFSAERTGGSVSTLTIQRTQQEDSAVYLCASSPPRGSGDYNEQFFGPGTRLTVL.

DNA for the CDR3: TGCAGTGCTAACGGGGACAGTCGCAGTTTTTTT. Its protein product is CSANGDSRSFF. The chain has TRBV20-1 and TRBJ1-4; 7 bases align to TRBD1. CDR3 length: 11 residues. The V gene's germline CDR1 is DFQATT and CDR2 SNEGSKA (reference sequence). V lost 4 bases to trimming and J lost 17 bases; unmatched junction nucleotides: 10.

V is TRBV5-6 and J is TRBJ2-5, with 7 nucleotides matching TRBD1. The CDR3 consists of 15 residues. The V and J ends lost 4 bases and 0 bases, in that order; junction bases with no gene match: 6. CDR1 SGHDT and CDR2 YYEEEE come from the germline V gene. DNA of the CDR3: TGTGCCAGCAGCCCGGGACAGAAGTACCAAGAGACCCAGTACTTC. Translation: CASSPGQKYQETQYF. The full variable domain, with the rest looked up from reference TRBV5-6 and TRBJ2-5, is DAGVTQSPTHLIKTRGQQVTLRCSPKSGHDTVSWYQQALGQGPQFIFQYYEEEERQRGNFPDRFSGHQFPNYSSELNVNALLLGDSALYLCASSPGQKYQETQYFGPGTRLLVL.